These 5 T cell receptor beta chains were sequenced from one sample in a study of CD8+ T cells in alopecia areata. Treatment described: oral pan-JAK inhibitor, 5-10 mg twice daily. The sequencing template was cDNA reverse transcribed from extracted RNA. The protocol was immunoSEQ multiplex PCR, while the TCRdb copy is restricted to in-frame clones and leaves out a portion. The sample holds about 160,000 clones, just over 65% seen once. Sequencing was performed on CD4+ T cells sorted from blood, taken at week 4, from a patient treated with tofacitinib. These TCRs come from a human donor with alopecia areata.

Only a few counts were recorded for this clone. The chain combines TRBV6-1 with TRBJ1-5; the match to TRBD1 covers 8 bases. Germline V gene sequence: CDR1 MNHNS, CDR2 SASEGT. Trimming at V came to 8 bases and at J to 3 bases, leaving 9 bases not matched to a gene. The CDR3 length is 15 residues. CDR3 amino acids: CASVPGGIDNQPQHF. In DNA, the CDR3 is TGTGCCAGCGTCCCAGGGGGCATTGACAATCAGCCCCAGCATTTT.

V gene TRBV2 combines with J gene TRBJ2-4; D not certain. The V gene lost 2 bases and the J gene lost 5 bases, with 13 bases spanning the gap. CDR1 SNHLY and CDR2 FYNNEI come from the germline V gene. This CDR3 is 15 amino acids long. The DNA for the CDR3 is TGTGCCAGCAGTGAATACGGGCCGAATCAAAACATTCAGTACTTC. As protein: CASSEYGPNQNIQYF.

This chain joins TRBV25-1 and TRBJ1-1; TRBD1 aligns across 7 bases. The CDR3 consists of 15 residues. J lost 5 bases, V lost 2 bases, and 8 bases had no gene match. CDR1 is MGHDK, CDR2 SYGVNS, per germline. In DNA form, the CDR3 reads TGTGCCAGCAGTGAACGTACAGGGGTTTGGACTGAAGCTTTCTTT. It translates to CASSERTGVWTEAFF.

The V gene is TRBV29-1, the J gene TRBJ1-2; the match to TRBD1 covers 7 bases. Trimming removed 7 bases from V and 6 bases from J; junction bases left unmatched: 11. The CDR3 runs 13 residues. Germline values: CDR1 SQVTM, CDR2 ANQGSEA. In DNA, the CDR3 is TGCAGCGCTCCTATGACAGGGAATGATGGCTACACCTTC. Translating gives CSAPMTGNDGYTF.

J is TRBJ1-2 and V is TRBV19; a possible D gene is TRBD1 (5 bases). Per the germline V gene, CDR1 is LNHDA and CDR2 is SQIVND (reference sequence). The CDR3 totals 15 residues. The ends were cut back, 4 bases at V and 3 bases at J, with 15 bases in the middle. Here the CDR3 DNA reads TGTGCCAGTAGTACTCACTTGGACACCTACTATGGCTACACCTTC. Residues: CASSTHLDTYYGYTF.